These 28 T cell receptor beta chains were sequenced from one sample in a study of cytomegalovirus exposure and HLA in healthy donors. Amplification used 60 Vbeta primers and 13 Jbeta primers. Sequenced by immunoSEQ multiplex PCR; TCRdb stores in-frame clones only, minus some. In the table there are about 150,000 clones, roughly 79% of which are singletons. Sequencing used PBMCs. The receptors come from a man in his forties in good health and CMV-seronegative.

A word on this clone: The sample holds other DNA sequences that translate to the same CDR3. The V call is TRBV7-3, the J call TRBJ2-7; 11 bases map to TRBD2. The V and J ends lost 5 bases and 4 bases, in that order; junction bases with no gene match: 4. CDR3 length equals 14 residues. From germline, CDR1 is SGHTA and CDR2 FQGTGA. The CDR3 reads CASSPGTSGYEQYF. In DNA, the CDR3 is TGTGCCAGCAGCCCCGGGACTAGCGGATACGAGCAGTACTTC.

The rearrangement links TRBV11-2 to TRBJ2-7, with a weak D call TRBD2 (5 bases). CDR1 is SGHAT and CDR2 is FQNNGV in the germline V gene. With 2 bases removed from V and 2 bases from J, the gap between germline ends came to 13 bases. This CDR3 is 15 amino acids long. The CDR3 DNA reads TGTGCCAGCAGCTTAAGTTCCGGGGATACCTACGAGCAGTACTTC. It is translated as CASSLSSGDTYEQYF.

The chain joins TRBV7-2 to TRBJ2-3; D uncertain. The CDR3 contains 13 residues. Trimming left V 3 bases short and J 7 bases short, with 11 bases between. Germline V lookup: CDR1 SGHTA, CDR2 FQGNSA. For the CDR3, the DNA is TGTGCCAGCAGCTTTGATAGCTTAAATACGCAGTATTTT. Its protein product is CASSFDSLNTQYF.

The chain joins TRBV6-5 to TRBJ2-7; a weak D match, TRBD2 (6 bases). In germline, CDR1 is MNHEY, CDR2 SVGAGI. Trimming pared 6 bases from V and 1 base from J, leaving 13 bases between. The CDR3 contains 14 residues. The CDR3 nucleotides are TGTGCCAGCAGCCCCCAGCGGGCATCCTACGAGCAGTACGTC. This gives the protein CASSPQRASYEQYV.

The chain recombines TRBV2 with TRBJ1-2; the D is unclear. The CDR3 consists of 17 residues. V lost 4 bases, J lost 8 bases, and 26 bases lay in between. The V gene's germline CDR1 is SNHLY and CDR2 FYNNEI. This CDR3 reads CASSGRTSTAPARGYTF. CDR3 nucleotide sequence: TGTGCCAGCAGTGGGAGGACGTCAACAGCGCCGGCCCGGGGCTACACCTTC.

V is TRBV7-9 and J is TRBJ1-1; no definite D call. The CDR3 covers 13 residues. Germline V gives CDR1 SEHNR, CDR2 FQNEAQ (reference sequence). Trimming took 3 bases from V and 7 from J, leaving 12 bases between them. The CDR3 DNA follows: TGTGCCAGCAGCTTTTCCCAAGATAGTGAAGCTTTCTTT. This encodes CASSFSQDSEAFF.

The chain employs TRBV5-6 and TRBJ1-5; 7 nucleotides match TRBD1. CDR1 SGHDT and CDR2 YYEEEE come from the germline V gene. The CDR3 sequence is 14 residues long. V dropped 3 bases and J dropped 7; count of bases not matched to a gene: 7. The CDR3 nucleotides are TGTGCCAGCAGCTCCGGAGGGGGCTGGCAGCCCCAGCATTTT. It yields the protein CASSSGGGWQPQHF.

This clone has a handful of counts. Here the CDR3 reads CASSPPLRGVSSYNEQFF. The CDR3 coding sequence is TGTGCCAGCAGCCCGCCCTTACGGGGAGTAAGCTCCTACAATGAGCAGTTCTTC. This sequence joins TRBV7-2 and TRBJ2-1; possible D gene TRBD2, 5 bases. V lost 5 bases and J lost 0, with 20 bases in between. CDR3 length: 18 amino acids. Germline-derived CDR1 and CDR2 are SGHTA and FQGNSA.

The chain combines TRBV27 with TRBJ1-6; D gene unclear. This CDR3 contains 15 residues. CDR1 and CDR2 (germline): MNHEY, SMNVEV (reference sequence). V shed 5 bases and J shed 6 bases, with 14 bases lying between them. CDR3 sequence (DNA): TGTGCCAGCAGTCCCCGGAGCTTCGGTAATTCACCCCTCCACTTT. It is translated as CASSPRSFGNSPLHF.

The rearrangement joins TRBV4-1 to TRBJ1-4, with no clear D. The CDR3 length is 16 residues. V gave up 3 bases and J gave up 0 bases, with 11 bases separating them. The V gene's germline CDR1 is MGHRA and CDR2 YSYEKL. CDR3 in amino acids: CASSQGSHTTNEKLFF. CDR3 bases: TGCGCCAGCAGCCAGGGCAGTCATACAACTAATGAAAAACTGTTTTTT.

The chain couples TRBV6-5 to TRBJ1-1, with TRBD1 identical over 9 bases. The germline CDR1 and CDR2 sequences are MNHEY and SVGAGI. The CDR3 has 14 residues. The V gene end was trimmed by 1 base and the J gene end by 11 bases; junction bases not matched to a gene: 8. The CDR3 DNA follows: TGTGCCAGCAGTTACTTTCTTAACAGGGGGCTGGCTTTCTTT. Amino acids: CASSYFLNRGLAFF.

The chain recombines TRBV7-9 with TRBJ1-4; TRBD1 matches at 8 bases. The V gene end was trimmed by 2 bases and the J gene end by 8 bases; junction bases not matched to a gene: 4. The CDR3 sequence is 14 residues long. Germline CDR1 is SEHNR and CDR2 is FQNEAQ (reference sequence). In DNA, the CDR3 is TGTGCCAGCAGCTTACAGGGGGCGGAAGAAAAACTGTTTTTT. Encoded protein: CASSLQGAEEKLFF.

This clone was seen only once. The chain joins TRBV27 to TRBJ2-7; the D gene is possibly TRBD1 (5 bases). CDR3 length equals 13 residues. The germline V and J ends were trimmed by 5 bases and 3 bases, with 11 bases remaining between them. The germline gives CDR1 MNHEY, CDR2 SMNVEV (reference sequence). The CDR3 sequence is CASSPRQIYEQYF. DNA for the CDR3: TGTGCCAGCAGTCCGAGACAGATCTACGAGCAGTACTTC.

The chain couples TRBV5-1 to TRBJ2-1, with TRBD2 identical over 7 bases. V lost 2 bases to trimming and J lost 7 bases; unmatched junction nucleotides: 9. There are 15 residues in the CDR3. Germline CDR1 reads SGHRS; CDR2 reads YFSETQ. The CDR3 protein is CASSFELAEGNEQFF. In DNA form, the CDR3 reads TGCGCCAGCAGCTTCGAGCTAGCGGAGGGTAATGAGCAGTTCTTC.

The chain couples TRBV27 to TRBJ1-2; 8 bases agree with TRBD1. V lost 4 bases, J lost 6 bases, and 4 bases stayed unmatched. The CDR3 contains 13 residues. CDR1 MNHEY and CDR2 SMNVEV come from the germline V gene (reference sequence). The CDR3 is CASSSWTGNGYTF. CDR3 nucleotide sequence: TGTGCCAGCAGTTCCTGGACAGGGAATGGCTACACCTTC.

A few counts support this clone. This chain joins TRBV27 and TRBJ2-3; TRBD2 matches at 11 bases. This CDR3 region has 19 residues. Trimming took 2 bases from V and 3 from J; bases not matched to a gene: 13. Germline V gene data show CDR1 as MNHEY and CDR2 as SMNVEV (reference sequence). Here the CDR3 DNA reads TGTGCCAGCAGTTTAGGGGGGACTAGCGGTTTTTTGGTGACAGATACGCAGTATTTT. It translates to CASSLGGTSGFLVTDTQYF.

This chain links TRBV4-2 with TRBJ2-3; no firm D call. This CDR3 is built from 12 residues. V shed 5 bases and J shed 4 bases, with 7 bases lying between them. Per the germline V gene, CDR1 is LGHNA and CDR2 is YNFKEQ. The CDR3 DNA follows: TGTGCCAGCAGCGAAGTAGCAGATACGCAGTATTTT. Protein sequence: CASSEVADTQYF.

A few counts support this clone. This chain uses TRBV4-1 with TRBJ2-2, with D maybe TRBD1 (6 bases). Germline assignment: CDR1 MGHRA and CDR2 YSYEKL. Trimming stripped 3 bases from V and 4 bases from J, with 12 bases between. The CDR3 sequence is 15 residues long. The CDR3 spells CASSQQGRSTGELFF. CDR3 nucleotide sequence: TGCGCCAGCAGCCAGCAGGGGCGCAGCACCGGGGAGCTGTTTTTT.

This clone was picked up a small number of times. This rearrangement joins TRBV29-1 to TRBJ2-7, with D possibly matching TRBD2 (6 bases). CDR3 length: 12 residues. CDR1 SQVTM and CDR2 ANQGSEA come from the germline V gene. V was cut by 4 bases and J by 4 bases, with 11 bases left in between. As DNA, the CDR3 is TGCAGCGTTGTTGCGGGACTTTACGAGCAGTACTTC. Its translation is CSVVAGLYEQYF.

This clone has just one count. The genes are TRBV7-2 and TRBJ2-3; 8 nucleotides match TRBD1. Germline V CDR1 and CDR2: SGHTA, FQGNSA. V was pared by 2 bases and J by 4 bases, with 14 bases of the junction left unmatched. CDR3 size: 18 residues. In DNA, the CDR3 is TGTGCCAGCAGCTTATGGCGTGAGGCAGGGGGCTGGGCAGATACGCAGTATTTT. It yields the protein CASSLWREAGGWADTQYF.

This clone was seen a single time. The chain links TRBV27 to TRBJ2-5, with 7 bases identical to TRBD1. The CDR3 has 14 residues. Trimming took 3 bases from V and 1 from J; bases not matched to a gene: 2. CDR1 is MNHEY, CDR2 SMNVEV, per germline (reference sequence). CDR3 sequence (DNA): TGTGCCAGCAGTTTCTCAGGGGGCCAAGAGACCCAGTACTTC. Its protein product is CASSFSGGQETQYF.

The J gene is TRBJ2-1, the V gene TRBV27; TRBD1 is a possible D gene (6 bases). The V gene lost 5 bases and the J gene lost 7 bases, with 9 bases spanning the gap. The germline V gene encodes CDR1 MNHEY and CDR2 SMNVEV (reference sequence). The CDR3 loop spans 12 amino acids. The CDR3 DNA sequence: TGTGCCAGCAGTCAGACAGGTAATGAGCAGTTCTTC. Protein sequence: CASSQTGNEQFF.

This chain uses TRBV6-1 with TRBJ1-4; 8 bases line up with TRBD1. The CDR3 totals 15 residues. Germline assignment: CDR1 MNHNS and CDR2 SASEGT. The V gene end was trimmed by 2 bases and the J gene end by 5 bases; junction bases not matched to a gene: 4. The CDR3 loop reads CASSERNRGNEKLFF. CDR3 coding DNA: TGTGCCAGCAGTGAACGAAACAGGGGGAATGAAAAACTGTTTTTT.

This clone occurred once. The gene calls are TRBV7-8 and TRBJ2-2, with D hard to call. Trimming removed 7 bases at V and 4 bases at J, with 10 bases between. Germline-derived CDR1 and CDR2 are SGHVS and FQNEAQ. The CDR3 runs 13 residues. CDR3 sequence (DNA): TGTGCCAGCAAGCTTACGCCCACCGGGGAGCTGTTTTTT. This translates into CASKLTPTGELFF.

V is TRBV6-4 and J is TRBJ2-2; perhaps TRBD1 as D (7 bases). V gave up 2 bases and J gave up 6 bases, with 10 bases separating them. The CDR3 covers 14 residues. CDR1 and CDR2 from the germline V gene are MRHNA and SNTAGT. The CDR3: CASSDDREAGELFF. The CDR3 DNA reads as TGTGCCAGCAGTGACGACAGGGAGGCCGGGGAGCTGTTTTTT.

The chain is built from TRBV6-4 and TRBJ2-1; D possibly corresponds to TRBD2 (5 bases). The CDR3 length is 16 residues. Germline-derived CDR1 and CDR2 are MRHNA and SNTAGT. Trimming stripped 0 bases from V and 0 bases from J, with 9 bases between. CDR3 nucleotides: TGTGCCAGCAGTGACTCAGCGGTGAGCTCCTACAATGAGCAGTTCTTC. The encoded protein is CASSDSAVSSYNEQFF.

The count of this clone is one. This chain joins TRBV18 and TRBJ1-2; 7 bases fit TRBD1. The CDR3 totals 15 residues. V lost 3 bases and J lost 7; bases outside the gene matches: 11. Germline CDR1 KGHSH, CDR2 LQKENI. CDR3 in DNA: TGTGCCAGCTCACCTTCACAGGGGTTAAGTGGTGGCTACACCTTC. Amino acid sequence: CASSPSQGLSGGYTF. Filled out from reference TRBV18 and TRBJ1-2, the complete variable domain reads NAGVMQNPRHLVRRRGQEARLRCSPMKGHSHVYWYRQLPEEGLKFMVYLQKENIIDESGMPKERFSAEFPKEGPSILRIQQVVRGDSAAYFCASSPSQGLSGGYTFGSGTRLTVV.

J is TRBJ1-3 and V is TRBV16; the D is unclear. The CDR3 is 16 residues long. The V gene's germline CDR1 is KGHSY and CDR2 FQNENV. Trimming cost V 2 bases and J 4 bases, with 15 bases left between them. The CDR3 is CASSQLERTPGNTIYF. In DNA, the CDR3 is TGTGCCAGCAGCCAACTCGAGAGGACTCCGGGAAACACCATATATTTT.